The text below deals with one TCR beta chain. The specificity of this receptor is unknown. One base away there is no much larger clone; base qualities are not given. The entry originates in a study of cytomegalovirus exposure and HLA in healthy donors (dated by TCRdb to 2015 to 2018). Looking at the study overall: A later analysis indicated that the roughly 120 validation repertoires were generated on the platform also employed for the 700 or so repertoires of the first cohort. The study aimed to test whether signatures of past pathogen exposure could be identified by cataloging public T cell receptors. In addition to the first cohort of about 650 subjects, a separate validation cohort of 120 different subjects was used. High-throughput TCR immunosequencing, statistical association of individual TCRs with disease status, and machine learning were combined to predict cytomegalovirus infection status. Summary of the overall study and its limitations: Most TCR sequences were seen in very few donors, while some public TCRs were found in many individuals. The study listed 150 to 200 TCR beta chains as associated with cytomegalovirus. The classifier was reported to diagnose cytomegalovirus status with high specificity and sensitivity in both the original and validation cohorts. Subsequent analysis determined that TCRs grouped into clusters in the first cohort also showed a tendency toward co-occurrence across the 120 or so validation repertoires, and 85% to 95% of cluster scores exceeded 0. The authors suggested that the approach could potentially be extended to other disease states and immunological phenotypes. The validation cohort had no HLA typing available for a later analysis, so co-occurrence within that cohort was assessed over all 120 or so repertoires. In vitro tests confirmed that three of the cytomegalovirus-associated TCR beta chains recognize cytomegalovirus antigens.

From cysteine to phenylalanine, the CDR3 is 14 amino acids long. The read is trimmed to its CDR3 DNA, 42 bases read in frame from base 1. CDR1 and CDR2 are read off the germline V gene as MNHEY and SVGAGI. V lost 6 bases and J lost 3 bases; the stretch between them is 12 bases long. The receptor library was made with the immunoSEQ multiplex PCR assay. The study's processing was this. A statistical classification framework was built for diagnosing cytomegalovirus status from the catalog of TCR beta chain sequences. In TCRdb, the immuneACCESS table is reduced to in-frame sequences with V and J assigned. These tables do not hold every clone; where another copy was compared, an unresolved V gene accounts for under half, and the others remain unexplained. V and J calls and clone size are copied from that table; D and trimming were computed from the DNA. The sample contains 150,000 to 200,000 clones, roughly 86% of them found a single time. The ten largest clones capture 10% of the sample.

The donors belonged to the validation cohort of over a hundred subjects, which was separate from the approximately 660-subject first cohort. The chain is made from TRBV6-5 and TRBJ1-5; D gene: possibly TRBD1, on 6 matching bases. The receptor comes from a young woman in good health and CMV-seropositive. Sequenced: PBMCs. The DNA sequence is TGTGCCAGCAGGGGACAAGGATACAATCAGCCCCAGCATTTT. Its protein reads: CASRGQGYNQPQHF.